This is a list of T cell receptor beta chains from one sample in a study of cytomegalovirus exposure and HLA in healthy donors. The repertoire was sequenced with immunoSEQ multiplex PCR; TCRdb's copy has only in-frame clones and lacks some. The sample includes about 110,000 clones, almost 70% of them seen just once. Sequenced material: PBMCs. These receptors were obtained from a man aged 30 to 45 in good health and CMV-seronegative. Both conserved end residues are part of each CDR3. The order of the fields is V gene, CDR3 length, D gene, clone size, J gene, CDR3 DNA, CDR3 protein. A D gene is named only where the DNA matches it firmly. Size tells how often a clone was seen (once, few, many) or the class of an expanded clone, and some rows leave it out.

>TRBV5-4|15|TRBD1|.|TRBJ1-4
TGTGCCAGCAGCTTGACAGGGACAGGAAGGGAAAAACTGTTTTTT
CASSLTGTGREKLFF
>TRBV6-6|13|.|.|TRBJ1-3
TGTGCCAGCACCCCGACTGGTGGAAACACCATATATTTT
CASTPTGGNTIYF
>TRBV6-5|14|.|.|TRBJ2-7
TGTGCCAGCATCGCTCCAGGGGTCGTCAACGAGCAGTACTTC
CASIAPGVVNEQYF
>TRBV18|16|.|.|TRBJ1-5
TGTGCCAGCTCACCACCAGGGGTAGGAAGCAATCAGCCCCAGCATTTT
CASSPPGVGSNQPQHF
>TRBV18|17|.|.|TRBJ2-3
TGTGCCAGCTCGTCGGACAGCAAAACAGCGGGACCAGATACGCAGTATTTT
CASSSDSKTAGPDTQYF
>TRBV19|14|.|.|TRBJ1-5
TGTGCCAGTAGACCCGGGGAGGGTAATCAGCCCCAGCATTTT
CASRPGEGNQPQHF
>TRBV30|14|TRBD2|.|TRBJ2-3
TGTGCCTGGAGCGGCTCTAGCGGGAGAGTTCCGCAGTATTTT
CAWSGSSGRVPQYF
>TRBV30|13|TRBD2|.|TRBJ2-1
TGTGCCTGGTCGTGGCGGGAGGGCTTTGAGCAGTTCTTC
CAWSWREGFEQFF
>TRBV9|14|TRBD1|.|TRBJ2-1
TGTGCCAGCAGCTTCGGACAGGGGATAGATGAGCAGTTCTTC
CASSFGQGIDEQFF
>TRBV27|17|TRBD2|.|TRBJ2-1
TGTGCCAGCAGTGTGATCCGGACTAGCGGGAGGGTAAATGAGCAGTTCTTC
CASSVIRTSGRVNEQFF
>TRBV9|14|TRBD1|once|TRBJ2-7
TGTGCCAGCAGCACCAGGGACAGTTCCTACGAGCAGTACTTC
CASSTRDSSYEQYF
>TRBV19|13|TRBD1|few|TRBJ1-1
TGTGCCAGTAGTAGTACAGGGGGCGCTGAAGCTTTCTTT
CASSSTGGAEAFF
>TRBV6-6|13|.|.|TRBJ1-3
TGTGCCAGCAGGGATCGAGGTGGAAACACCATATATTTT
CASRDRGGNTIYF
>TRBV5-6|14|TRBD1|.|TRBJ1-3
TGTGCCAGCAGCTTGGGACAGGGAGTAGGCACCATATATTTT
CASSLGQGVGTIYF
>TRBV28|14|TRBD2|once|TRBJ2-7
TGTGCCAGCCGCTCGACTAGCGGGAGTAACGAGCAGTACTTC
CASRSTSGSNEQYF
>TRBV2|14|TRBD1|.|TRBJ2-5
TGTGCCAGCAGTTCGGGGACAGGGGAAGAGACCCAGTACTTC
CASSSGTGEETQYF
>TRBV7-2|17|TRBD2|.|TRBJ2-1
TGTGCCAGCAGCTTATTAGGCGGGAGTAGCTCCTACAATGAGCAGTTCTTC
CASSLLGGSSSYNEQFF
>TRBV2|14|.|.|TRBJ1-1
TGTGCCAGCAGTGTGTCCAGGGGAAGGACTGAAGCTTTCTTT
CASSVSRGRTEAFF
>TRBV5-1|14|TRBD1|.|TRBJ2-5
TGCGCCAGCCGCGCCGGACAGGTCCAAGAGACCCAGTACTTC
CASRAGQVQETQYF
>TRBV7-3|16|TRBD1|.|TRBJ2-6
TGTGCCAGCAGCCTTCGGACAGGGTCCGGGGCCAACGTCCTGACTTTC
CASSLRTGSGANVLTF
>TRBV7-2|14|.|.|TRBJ1-1
TGTGCCAGCAGCTTAGTTCCGAGCGTAACTGAAGCTTTCTTT
CASSLVPSVTEAFF
>TRBV7-2|17|.|.|TRBJ2-1
TGTGCCAGCAGCTTAGTTAGGAGCGCCAGCTCCTACAATGAGCAGTTCTTC
CASSLVRSASSYNEQFF
>TRBV4-2|18|.|.|TRBJ1-5
TGTGCCAGCAGCCAAGAACCAGGGGACCCTACTGGCAATCAGCCCCAGCATTTT
CASSQEPGDPTGNQPQHF
>TRBV6-5|14|.|.|TRBJ2-7
TGTGCCAGCAGTTACAAGGACTCGACCTACGAGCAGTACTTC
CASSYKDSTYEQYF
>TRBV9|18|TRBD2|.|TRBJ2-7
TGTGCCAGCAGCGTAGCGCGGGTAGCGGGAGGCCCGGGATACGAGCAGTACTTC
CASSVARVAGGPGYEQYF
>TRBV5-5|16|.|.|TRBJ1-5
TGTGCCAGCAGCCCCGGTGGGGGGGGGAGCAATCAGCCCCAGCATTTT
CASSPGGGGSNQPQHF
>TRBV28|16|TRBD1|once|TRBJ2-5
TGTGCCAGCAGTTCCCGGACAGGGAAGGCTCAAGAGACCCAGTACTTC
CASSSRTGKAQETQYF
>TRBV9|15|TRBD2|.|TRBJ2-7
TGTGCCAGCAGCGTAGTGAGCGGGGCGTCCGGGGAGCAGTACTTC
CASSVVSGASGEQYF
>TRBV2|15|TRBD1|.|TRBJ2-3
TGTGCCAGCAGGAAAGGACAGGGGCACGCAGATACGCAGTATTTT
CASRKGQGHADTQYF
>TRBV28|13|.|.|TRBJ1-1
TGTGCCAGCAGTTCCTACAGGAACACTGAAGCTTTCTTT
CASSSYRNTEAFF
>TRBV16|15|TRBD2|.|TRBJ2-7
TGTGCCAGCAGCCAATCGACGGGAGGGTCCTACGAGCAGTACTTC
CASSQSTGGSYEQYF
>TRBV13|11|.|.|TRBJ2-5
TGTGCCAGCAGCTTGAGGGAGACCCAGTACTTC
CASSLRETQYF
>TRBV2|14|.|.|TRBJ2-3
TGTGCCAGCAGTGAAGTTATTACAGGTGGTCCGCAGTATTTT
CASSEVITGGPQYF
>TRBV12-5|17|TRBD1|.|TRBJ1-5
TGTGCTAGTGGTAGGACCTCGGGACAGGGTGGCAATCAGCCCCAGCATTTT
CASGRTSGQGGNQPQHF
>TRBV10-1|18|.|.|TRBJ2-1
TGCGCCAGCAGACGTTGGTCAATTCGAAACACCTCCTACAATGAGCAGTTCTTC
CASRRWSIRNTSYNEQFF
>TRBV5-4|15|TRBD2|.|TRBJ2-7
TGTGCCAGCAGCTTGAAGACGGGAGGGCCTCCCGAGCAGTACTTC
CASSLKTGGPPEQYF
>TRBV5-4|14|.|.|TRBJ1-2
TGTGCCAGCAGCTTGGGGGGGGATAACTATGGCTACACCTTC
CASSLGGDNYGYTF
>TRBV30|14|TRBD1|few|TRBJ1-5
TGTGCCTGGAAACCTAGGGGGCTGGATCAGCCCCAGCATTTT
CAWKPRGLDQPQHF
>TRBV4-3|15|TRBD1|.|TRBJ1-3
TGCGCCAGCAGCCAAGGACAGGGTTATGGAAACACCATATATTTT
CASSQGQGYGNTIYF
>TRBV28|13|TRBD1|.|TRBJ1-1
TGTGCCAGCAGCAGGACAGGGGAACATGAAGCTTTCTTT
CASSRTGEHEAFF
>TRBV6-6|15|TRBD1|few|TRBJ2-7
TGTGCCAGCAGTTACAGACAGGGGGATTCCTACGAGCAGTACTTC
CASSYRQGDSYEQYF
>TRBV9|16|.|.|TRBJ2-2
TGTGCCAGCAGCGTAGAAGGAGCGGTGAACACCGGGGAGCTGTTTTTT
CASSVEGAVNTGELFF
>TRBV25-1|16|.|.|TRBJ2-3
TGTGCCAGCAGTGAGTTCCCGGGAACCCGGGCAGATACGCAGTATTTT
CASSEFPGTRADTQYF
>TRBV28|15|.|.|TRBJ1-4
TGTGCCAGCAGTCCCTCCGGGACTCTTAATGAAAAACTGTTTTTT
CASSPSGTLNEKLFF
>TRBV4-3|15|.|.|TRBJ2-7
TGCGCCAGCAGCCAAGATGACAGGGGAGGGCGCGAGCAGTACTTC
CASSQDDRGGREQYF
>TRBV7-2|13|.|.|TRBJ2-5
TGTGCCAGCACCAGACCGGGGGAAGAGACCCAGTACTTC
CASTRPGEETQYF
>TRBV7-3|13|.|.|TRBJ2-1
TGTGCCAGCAGCTTAATGAGTGACAATGAGCAGTTCTTC
CASSLMSDNEQFF
>TRBV6-4|15|TRBD2|.|TRBJ2-3
TGTGCCAGCAGTTTAGCGGGAGAGGGTTCAGATACGCAGTATTTT
CASSLAGEGSDTQYF
>TRBV11-3|14|TRBD1|.|TRBJ1-1
TGTGCCAGCAGGCCAGGGGGTCTAAACACTGAAGCTTTCTTT
CASRPGGLNTEAFF
>TRBV7-8|13|.|.|TRBJ2-4
TGTGCCAGCAGCCACGGGACCAAAAACATTCAGTACTTC
CASSHGTKNIQYF
>TRBV5-4|15|TRBD1|.|TRBJ1-1
TGTGCCAGCAGCTTACCGGACAGGGCGGACACTGAAGCTTTCTTT
CASSLPDRADTEAFF
>TRBV7-3|15|TRBD2|.|TRBJ2-3
TGTGCCAGCAGCTTAGCCGGGACTAGCGCAGATACGCAGTATTTT
CASSLAGTSADTQYF
>TRBV10-3|14|TRBD2|.|TRBJ2-5
TGTGCCATCGCCGAGACTAGCGGGAAGGAGACCCAGTACTTC
CAIAETSGKETQYF